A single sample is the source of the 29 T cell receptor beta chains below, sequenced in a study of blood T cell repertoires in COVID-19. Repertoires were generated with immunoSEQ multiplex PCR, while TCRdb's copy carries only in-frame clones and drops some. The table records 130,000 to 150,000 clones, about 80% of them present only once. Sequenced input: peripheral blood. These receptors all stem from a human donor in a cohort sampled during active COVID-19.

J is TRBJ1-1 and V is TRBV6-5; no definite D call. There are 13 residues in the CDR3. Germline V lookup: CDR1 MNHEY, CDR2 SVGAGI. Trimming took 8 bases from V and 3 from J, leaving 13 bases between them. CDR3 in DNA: TGTGCCAGCCGCGAGGGCGCCTACACTGAAGCTTTCTTT. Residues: CASREGAYTEAFF.

Written as DNA, the CDR3 is TGTGCCAGCAGCGTTCGACTAGCGGGAGGTTACAATGAGCAGTTCTTC. This gives the protein CASSVRLAGGYNEQFF. The chain carries TRBV3-1 (or the pseudogene TRBV3-2) and TRBJ2-1; 13 bases match TRBD2. Germline values: CDR1 LGHDT, CDR2 YNNKEL (reference sequence). This CDR3 is built from 16 residues. The V and J ends lost 5 bases and 4 bases, in that order; junction bases with no gene match: 5.

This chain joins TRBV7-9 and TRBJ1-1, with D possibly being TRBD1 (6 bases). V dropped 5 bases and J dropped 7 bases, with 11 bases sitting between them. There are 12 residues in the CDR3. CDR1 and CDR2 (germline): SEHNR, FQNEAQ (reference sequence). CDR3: CASSLKDSEAFF. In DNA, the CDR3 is TGTGCCAGCAGCCTTAAGGACAGTGAAGCTTTCTTT.

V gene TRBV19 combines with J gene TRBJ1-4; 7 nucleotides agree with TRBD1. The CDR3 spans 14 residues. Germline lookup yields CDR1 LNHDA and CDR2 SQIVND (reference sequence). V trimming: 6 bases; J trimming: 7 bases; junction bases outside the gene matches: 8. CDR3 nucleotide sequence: TGTGCCAGTAGCGAGGGGGCCTGGGCTGAAAAACTGTTTTTT. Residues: CASSEGAWAEKLFF.

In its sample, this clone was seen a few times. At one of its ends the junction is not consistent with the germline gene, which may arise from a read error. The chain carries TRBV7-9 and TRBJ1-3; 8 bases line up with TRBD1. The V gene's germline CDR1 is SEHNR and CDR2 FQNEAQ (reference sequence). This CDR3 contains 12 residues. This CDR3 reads CASSAPGTGDSF. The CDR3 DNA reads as TGTGCCAGCAGCGCCCCCGGGACAGGAGACTCTTTT.

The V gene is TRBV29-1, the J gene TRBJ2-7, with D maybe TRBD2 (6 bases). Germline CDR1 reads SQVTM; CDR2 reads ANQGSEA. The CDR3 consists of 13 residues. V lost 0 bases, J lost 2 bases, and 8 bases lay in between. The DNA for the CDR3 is TGCAGCGTTGAAGAGGGCGGGACCTACGAGCAGTACGTC. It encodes CSVEEGGTYEQYV.

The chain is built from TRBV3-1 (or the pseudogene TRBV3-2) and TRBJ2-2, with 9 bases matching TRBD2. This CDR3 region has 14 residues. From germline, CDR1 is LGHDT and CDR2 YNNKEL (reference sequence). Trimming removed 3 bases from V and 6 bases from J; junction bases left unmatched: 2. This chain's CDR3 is CASSHSGSSGELFF. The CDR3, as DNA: TGTGCCAGCAGCCATAGCGGGAGTTCCGGGGAGCTGTTTTTT.

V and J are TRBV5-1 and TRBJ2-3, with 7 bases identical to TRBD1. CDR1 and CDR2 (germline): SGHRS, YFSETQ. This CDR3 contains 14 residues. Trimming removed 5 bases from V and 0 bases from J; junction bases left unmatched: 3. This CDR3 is CASRTDRSTDTQYF. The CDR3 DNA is TGCGCCAGCAGAACGGACAGGAGCACAGATACGCAGTATTTT.

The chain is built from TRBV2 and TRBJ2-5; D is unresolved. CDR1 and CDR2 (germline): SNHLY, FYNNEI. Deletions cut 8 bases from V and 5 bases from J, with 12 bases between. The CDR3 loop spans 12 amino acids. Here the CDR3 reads CASRRAFETQYF. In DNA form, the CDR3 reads TGTGCCAGCCGTAGAGCTTTCGAGACCCAGTACTTC.

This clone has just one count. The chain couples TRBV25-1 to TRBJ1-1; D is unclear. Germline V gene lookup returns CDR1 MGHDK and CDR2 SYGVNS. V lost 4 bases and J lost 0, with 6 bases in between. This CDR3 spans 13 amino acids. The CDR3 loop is CASSALMNTEAFF. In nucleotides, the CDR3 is TGTGCCAGCAGTGCCTTAATGAACACTGAAGCTTTCTTT.

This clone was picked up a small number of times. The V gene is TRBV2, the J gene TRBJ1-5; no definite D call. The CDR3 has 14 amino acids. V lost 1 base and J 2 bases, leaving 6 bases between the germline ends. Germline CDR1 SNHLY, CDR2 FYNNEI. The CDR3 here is CASSEGFGNQPQHF. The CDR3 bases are TGTGCCAGCAGTGAAGGTTTCGGCAATCAGCCCCAGCATTTT.

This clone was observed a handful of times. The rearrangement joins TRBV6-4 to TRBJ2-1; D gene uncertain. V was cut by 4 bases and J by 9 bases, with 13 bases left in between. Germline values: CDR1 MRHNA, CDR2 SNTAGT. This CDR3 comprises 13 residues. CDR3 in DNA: TGTGCCAGCAGTGTTACGCCCGGCGGTGAGCAGTTCTTC. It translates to CASSVTPGGEQFF.

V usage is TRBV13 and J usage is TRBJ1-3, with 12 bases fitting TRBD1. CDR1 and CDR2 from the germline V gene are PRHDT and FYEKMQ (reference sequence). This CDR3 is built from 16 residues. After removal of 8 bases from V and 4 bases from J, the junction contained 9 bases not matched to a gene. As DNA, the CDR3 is TGTGCCAGCTCCGGGACAGGGGGCGCGAAAGGAAACACCATATATTTT. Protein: CASSGTGGAKGNTIYF. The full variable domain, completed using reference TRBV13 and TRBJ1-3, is AAGVIQSPRHLIKEKRETATLKCYPIPRHDTVYWYQQGPGQDPQFLISFYEKMQSDKGSIPDRFSAQQFSDYHSELNMSSLELGDSALYFCASSGTGGAKGNTIYFGEGSWLTVV.

Here the CDR3 DNA reads TGTGCCTGTGCTCGGCCGGGACTAGCTTACGAGCAGTACGTC. As protein: CACARPGLAYEQYV. The rearrangement links TRBV30 to TRBJ2-7, with TRBD2 identical over 9 bases. J lost 4 bases, V lost 6 bases, and 10 bases had no gene match. CDR1 is GTSNPN, CDR2 SVGIG, per germline (reference sequence). The CDR3 covers 14 residues.

The CDR3 region is CASSFLSRDTEAFF. The CDR3 DNA sequence: TGCGCCAGCAGCTTCTTATCGAGGGACACTGAAGCTTTCTTT. The V gene is TRBV5-1, the J gene TRBJ1-1, with unresolved D. Trimming took off 2 bases at V and 3 bases at J, with 11 bases between the two ends. CDR3 length: 14 residues. Looked up from germline, CDR1 is SGHRS and CDR2 is YFSETQ.

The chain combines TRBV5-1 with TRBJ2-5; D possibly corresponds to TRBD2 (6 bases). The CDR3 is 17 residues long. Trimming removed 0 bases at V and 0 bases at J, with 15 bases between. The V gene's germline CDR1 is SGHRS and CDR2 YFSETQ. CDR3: CASSLGWTNPYQETQYF. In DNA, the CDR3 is TGCGCCAGCAGCTTGGGATGGACTAACCCATACCAAGAGACCCAGTACTTC.

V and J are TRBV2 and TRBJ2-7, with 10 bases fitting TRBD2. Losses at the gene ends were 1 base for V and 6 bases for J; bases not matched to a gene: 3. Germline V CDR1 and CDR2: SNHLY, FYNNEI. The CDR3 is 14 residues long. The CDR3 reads CASSEVAGGFEQYV. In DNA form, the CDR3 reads TGTGCCAGCAGTGAAGTAGCGGGGGGATTCGAGCAGTACGTC.

CDR3: CASSFLSGTDTQYF. CDR3 DNA: TGTGCCAGCAGTTTTTTAAGCGGCACAGATACGCAGTATTTT. The V call is TRBV28, the J call TRBJ2-3; D unresolved. From germline, CDR1 is MDHEN and CDR2 SYDVKM. V lost 3 bases and J lost 1, with 8 bases in between. The CDR3 is 14 residues long.

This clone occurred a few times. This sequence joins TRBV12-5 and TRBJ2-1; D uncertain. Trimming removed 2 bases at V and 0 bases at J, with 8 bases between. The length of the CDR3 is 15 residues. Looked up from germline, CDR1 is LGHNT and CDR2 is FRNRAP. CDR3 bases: TGTGCTAGTGGTTTGCCAAGGAGCTCCTACAATGAGCAGTTCTTC. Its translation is CASGLPRSSYNEQFF.

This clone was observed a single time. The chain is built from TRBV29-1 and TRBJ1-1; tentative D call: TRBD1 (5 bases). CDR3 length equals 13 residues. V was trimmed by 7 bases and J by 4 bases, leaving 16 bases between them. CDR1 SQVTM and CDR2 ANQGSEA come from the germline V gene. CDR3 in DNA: TGCAGCGCTTTGGACAAGCTCCGCACTGAAGCTTTCTTT. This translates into CSALDKLRTEAFF.

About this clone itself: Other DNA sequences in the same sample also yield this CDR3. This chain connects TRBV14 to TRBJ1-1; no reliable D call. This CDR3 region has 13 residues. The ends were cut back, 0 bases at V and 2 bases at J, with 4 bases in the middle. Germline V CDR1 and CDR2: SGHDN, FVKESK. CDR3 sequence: CASSQDSNTEAFF. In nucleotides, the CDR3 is TGTGCCAGCAGCCAAGACAGTAACACTGAAGCTTTCTTT.

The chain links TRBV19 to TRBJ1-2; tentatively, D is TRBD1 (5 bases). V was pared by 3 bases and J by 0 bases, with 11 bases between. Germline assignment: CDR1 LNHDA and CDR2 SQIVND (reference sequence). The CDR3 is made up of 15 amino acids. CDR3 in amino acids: CASSISTDSNYGYTF. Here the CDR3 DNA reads TGTGCCAGTAGTATTTCGACAGATTCTAACTATGGCTACACCTTC.

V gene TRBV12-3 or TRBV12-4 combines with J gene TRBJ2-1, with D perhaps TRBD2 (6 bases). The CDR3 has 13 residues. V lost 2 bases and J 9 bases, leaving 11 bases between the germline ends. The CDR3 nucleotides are TGTGCCAGCAGTTTACTGACTAGTGGTGAGCAGTTCTTC. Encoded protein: CASSLLTSGEQFF.

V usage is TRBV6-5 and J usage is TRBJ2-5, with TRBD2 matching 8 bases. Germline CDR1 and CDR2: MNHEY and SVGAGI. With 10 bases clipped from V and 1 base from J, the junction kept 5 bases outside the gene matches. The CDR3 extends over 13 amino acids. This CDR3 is CATTGGAQETQYF. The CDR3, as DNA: TGTGCCACAACGGGGGGGGCCCAAGAGACCCAGTACTTC.

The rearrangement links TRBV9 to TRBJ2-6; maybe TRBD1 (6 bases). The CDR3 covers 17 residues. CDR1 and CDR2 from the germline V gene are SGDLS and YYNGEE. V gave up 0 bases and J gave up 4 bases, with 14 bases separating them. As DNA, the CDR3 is TGTGCCAGCAGCGTAGCCTCAACAGGGTCAGGGGCCAACGTCCTGACTTTC. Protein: CASSVASTGSGANVLTF. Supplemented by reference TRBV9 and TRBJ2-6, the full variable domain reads DSGVTQTPKHLITATGQRVTLRCSPRSGDLSVYWYQQSLDQGLQFLIQYYNGEERAKGNILERFSAQQFPDLHSELNLSSLELGDSALYFCASSVASTGSGANVLTFGAGSRLTVL.

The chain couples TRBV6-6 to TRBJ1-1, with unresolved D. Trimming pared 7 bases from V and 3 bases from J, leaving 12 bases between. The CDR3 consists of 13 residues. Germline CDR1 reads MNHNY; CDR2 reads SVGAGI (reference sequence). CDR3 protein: CASNIDRYTEAFF. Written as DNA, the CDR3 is TGTGCCAGCAATATTGATCGGTACACTGAAGCTTTCTTT.

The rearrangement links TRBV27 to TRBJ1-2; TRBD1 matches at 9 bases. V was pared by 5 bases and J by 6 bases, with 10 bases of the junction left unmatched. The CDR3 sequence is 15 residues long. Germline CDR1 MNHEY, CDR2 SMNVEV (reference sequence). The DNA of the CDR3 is TGTGCCAGCAGTCCACGGGACAGGGAGGCGGATGGCTACACCTTC. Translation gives CASSPRDREADGYTF.

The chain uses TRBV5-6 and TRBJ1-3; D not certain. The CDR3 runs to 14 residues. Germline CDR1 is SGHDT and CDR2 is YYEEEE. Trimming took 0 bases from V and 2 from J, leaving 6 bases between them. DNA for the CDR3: TGTGCCAGCAGCTTGGACGGGGCTGGAAACACCATATATTTT. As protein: CASSLDGAGNTIYF.

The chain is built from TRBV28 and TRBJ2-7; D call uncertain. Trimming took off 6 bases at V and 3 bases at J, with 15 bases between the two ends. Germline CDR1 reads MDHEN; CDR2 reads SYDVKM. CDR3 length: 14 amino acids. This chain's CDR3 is CASRRDSESYEQYF. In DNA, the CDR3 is TGTGCCAGCAGACGTGACTCCGAGAGCTACGAGCAGTACTTC.